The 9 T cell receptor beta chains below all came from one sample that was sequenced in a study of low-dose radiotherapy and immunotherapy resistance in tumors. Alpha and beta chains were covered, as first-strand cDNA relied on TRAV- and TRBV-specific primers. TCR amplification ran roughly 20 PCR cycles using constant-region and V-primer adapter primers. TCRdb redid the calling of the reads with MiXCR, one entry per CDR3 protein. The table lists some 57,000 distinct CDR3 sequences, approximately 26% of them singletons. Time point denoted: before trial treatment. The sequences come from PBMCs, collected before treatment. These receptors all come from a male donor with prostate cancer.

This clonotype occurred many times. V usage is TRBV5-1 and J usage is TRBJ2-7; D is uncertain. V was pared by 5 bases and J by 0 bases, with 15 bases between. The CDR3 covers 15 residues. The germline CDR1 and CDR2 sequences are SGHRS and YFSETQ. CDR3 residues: CASSYGRFSSYEQYF. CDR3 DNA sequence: TGCGCCAGCAGTTACGGTCGTTTTAGCTCCTACGAGCAGTACTTC.

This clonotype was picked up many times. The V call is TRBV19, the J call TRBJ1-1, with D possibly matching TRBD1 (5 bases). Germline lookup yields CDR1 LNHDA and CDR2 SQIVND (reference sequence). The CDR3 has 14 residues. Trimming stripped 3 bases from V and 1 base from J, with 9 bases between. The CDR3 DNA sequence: TGTGCCAGTAGTATTCGGGGACCGAACACTGAAGCTTTCTTT. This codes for CASSIRGPNTEAFF.

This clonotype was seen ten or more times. This chain's CDR3 is CASSYVAGYSYEQYF. The CDR3 DNA follows: TGTGCCAGCAGTTACGTAGCGGGTTACTCCTACGAGCAGTACTTC. The chain joins TRBV6-2 or TRBV6-3 to TRBJ2-7, with 7 bases lining up with TRBD2. V shed 2 bases, J shed 0 bases, and the junction held 4 bases outside the gene matches. CDR1 is MNHEY and CDR2 is SVGEGT in the germline V gene. The length of the CDR3 is 15 residues.

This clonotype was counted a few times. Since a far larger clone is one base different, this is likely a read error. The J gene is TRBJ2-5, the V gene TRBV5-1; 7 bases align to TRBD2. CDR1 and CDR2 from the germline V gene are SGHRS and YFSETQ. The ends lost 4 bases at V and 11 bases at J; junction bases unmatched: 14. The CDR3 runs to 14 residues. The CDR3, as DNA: TGCGCCAGCAGCCCGGGAGGTAGCGGTTATGAGCAGTACTTC. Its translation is CASSPGGSGYEQYF.

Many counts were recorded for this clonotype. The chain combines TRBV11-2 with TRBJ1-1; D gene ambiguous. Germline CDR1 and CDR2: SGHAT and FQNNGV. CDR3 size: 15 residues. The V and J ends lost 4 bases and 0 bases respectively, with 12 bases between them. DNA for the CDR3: TGTGCCAGCAGCTCCTATGGACTGGTGAACACTGAAGCTTTCTTT. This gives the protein CASSSYGLVNTEAFF. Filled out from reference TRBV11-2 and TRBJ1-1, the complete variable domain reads EAGVAQSPRYKIIEKRQSVAFWCNPISGHATLYWYQQILGQGPKLLIQFQNNGVVDDSQLPKDRFSAERLKGVDSTLKIQPAKLEDSAVYLCASSSYGLVNTEAFFGQGTRLTVV.

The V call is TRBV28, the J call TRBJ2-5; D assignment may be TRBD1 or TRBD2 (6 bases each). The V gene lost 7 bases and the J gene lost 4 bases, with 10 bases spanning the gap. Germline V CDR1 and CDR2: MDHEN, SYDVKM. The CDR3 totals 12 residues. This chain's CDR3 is CASNTGAETQYF. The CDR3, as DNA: TGTGCCAGCAATACGGGGGCAGAGACCCAGTACTTC.

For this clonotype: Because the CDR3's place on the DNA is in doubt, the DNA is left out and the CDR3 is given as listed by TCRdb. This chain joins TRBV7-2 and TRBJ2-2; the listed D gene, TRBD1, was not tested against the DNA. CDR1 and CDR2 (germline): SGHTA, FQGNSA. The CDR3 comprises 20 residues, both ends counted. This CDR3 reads CASSIYLCSAIQGGTGELFF.

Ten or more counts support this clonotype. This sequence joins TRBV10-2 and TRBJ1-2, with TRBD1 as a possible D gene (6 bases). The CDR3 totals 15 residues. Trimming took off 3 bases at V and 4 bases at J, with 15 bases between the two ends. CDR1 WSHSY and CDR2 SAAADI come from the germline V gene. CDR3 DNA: TGCGCCAGCAGTGATCCTCCAGGGGAGAGCTATGGCTACACCTTC. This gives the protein CASSDPPGESYGYTF.

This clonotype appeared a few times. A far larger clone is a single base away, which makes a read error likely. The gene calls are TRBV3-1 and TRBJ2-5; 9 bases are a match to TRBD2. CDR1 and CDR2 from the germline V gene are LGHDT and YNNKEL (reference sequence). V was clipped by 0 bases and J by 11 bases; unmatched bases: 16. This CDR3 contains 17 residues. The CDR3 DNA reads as TGTGCCAGCAGCCAAGATCGGGGAGCGGGAGGCCTCAATGAGCAGTACTTC. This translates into CASSQDRGAGGLNEQYF.